The entry below gives a single TCR beta chain sequence along with its context. Enrolled during active infection, Seattle patients were then followed longitudinally. The data are from a study of blood T cell repertoires in COVID-19. For the study at large: PBMCs, B-cell-depleted T cells, or T cells provided the cDNA or gDNA that made up the material.

Produced via immunoSEQ multiplex PCR; TCRdb's table is partial and in-frame only. The table has about 95,000 clones, approximately 88% seen once; the top ten hold under 5.5%. Looked up from germline, CDR1 is SQVTM and CDR2 is ANQGSEA. This CDR3 contains 16 residues. The V end lost 0 bases, the J end lost 4 bases, and 16 bases lay between the germline ends. The sequence derives from a man aged 55 to 70 with COVID-19, enrolled during active disease. J is TRBJ1-5 and V is TRBV29-1; D not resolved. The sequenced sample was peripheral blood. The CDR3 DNA reads as TGCAGCGTTGAAGATTGGGCGGGTCCTAGGAATCAGCCCCAGCATTTT. Residues: CSVEDWAGPRNQPQHF.